The 30 T cell receptor beta chains reported below all come from one sample, sequenced in a study of metastatic and nonmetastatic thyroid tumors. Thyroid surgery was preceded by no treatment in any patient. TCRdb re-called clones via MiXCR from the PCR reads. The repertoire has tens of thousands of clones, less than 25% of them found once; the top ten carry under 2.5%. Sequenced: blood. Receptors originate from a female donor with papillary thyroid cancer or a benign thyroid nodule (not recorded which). Some clones in this sample may be carry-over from other donors' samples.

As for this clone: Since the CDR3 does not end with the conserved phenylalanine or tryptophan, this likely comes from a read error. No DNA is shown, since the ends of the CDR3 on it are uncertain; the CDR3 is the one TCRdb lists. V usage is TRBV30 and J usage is TRBJ2-4; the table names TRBD2, a call not compared with the DNA. CDR1 GTSNPN and CDR2 SVGIG come from the germline V gene (reference sequence). With termini counted, the CDR3 has 14 amino acids. CDR3 residues: CAWRFRVRVLSSSS.

This clone has ten or more counts. The chain links TRBV5-1 to TRBJ2-3, with 11 positions matching TRBD2. J gave up 1 base and V 3 bases, and 1 base lay outside the gene matches. The CDR3 has 15 amino acids. Per the germline V gene, CDR1 is SGHRS and CDR2 is YFSETQ. CDR3 protein: CASSYSGRGTDTQYF. CDR3 coding DNA: TGCGCCAGCAGCTATAGCGGGAGGGGCACAGATACGCAGTATTTT.

Details on this clone: A read error may be the cause here, since a much bigger clone is one base away. The chain recombines TRBV19 with TRBJ2-5, with TRBD1 as a possible D gene (5 bases). Germline-derived CDR1 and CDR2 are LNHDA and SQIVND (reference sequence). The CDR3 length is 16 residues. CDR3 DNA sequence: TGTGCCAGTAGTATTAGTACAGCCAGGGCTCAAGAGACCCAGTGCTTC. The encoded protein is CASSISTARAQETQCF.

This sequence joins TRBV11-3 and TRBJ2-1; D not resolved. Trimming cost V 2 bases and J 10 bases, with 15 bases left between them. The CDR3 totals 14 residues. From germline, CDR1 is SGHNT and CDR2 YENEEA. The CDR3 protein is CASSLIGPRAEQFF. CDR3 in DNA: TGTGCCAGCAGCTTAATCGGACCTCGGGCCGAGCAGTTCTTC.

This clone has a count of ten or more. V usage is TRBV19 and J usage is TRBJ1-4; 7 bases line up with TRBD1. Germline V gene lookup returns CDR1 LNHDA and CDR2 SQIVND (reference sequence). The trim removed 8 bases at V and 6 bases at J, leaving 9 bases unmatched. This CDR3 comprises 14 residues. CDR3 amino acids: CASRRGGDYEKLFF. DNA for the CDR3: TGTGCCAGTCGTCGAGGGGGCGACTATGAAAAACTGTTTTTT. The whole variable domain, remainder taken from reference TRBV19 and TRBJ1-4, is DGGITQSPKYLFRKEGQNVTLSCEQNLNHDAMYWYRQDPGQGLRLIYYSQIVNDFQKGDIAEGYSVSREKKESFPLTVTSAQKNPTAFYLCASRRGGDYEKLFFGSGTQLSVL.

This clone was picked up many times. The chain has TRBV4-2 and TRBJ2-2; 7 nucleotides line up with TRBD2. The length of the CDR3 is 18 residues. The germline V gene has CDR1 LGHNA and CDR2 YNFKEQ. Trimming took 0 bases from V and 5 from J; bases not matched to a gene: 12. The CDR3 protein is CASSQDHPGGIGTGELFF. The DNA of the CDR3 is TGTGCCAGCAGCCAAGATCATCCGGGAGGAATAGGTACCGGGGAGCTGTTTTTT.

This clone was observed many times. The sample holds other DNA sequences that translate to the same CDR3. V gene TRBV3-1 combines with J gene TRBJ2-5; D gene unclear. The CDR3 spans 13 residues. V dropped 1 base and J dropped 1 base, with 4 bases sitting between them. Looked up from germline, CDR1 is LGHDT and CDR2 is YNNKEL (reference sequence). The CDR3 bases are TGTGCCAGCAGCCAAGCAGGCCAAGAGACCCAGTACTTC. It specifies CASSQAGQETQYF.

This clone occurred a few times. A single base separates this from a much larger clone, so it may be a read error. This rearrangement joins TRBV10-1 to TRBJ2-2; perhaps TRBD2 as D (5 bases). From germline, CDR1 is WNHNN and CDR2 SYGVQD (reference sequence). There are 17 residues in the CDR3. The CDR3: CASSHTHSTSNTGELSF. CDR3 DNA sequence: TGCGCCAGCTCCCACACCCACTCTACCTCGAACACCGGGGAGCTGTCTTTT.

The CDR3 bases are TGCAGTGCTAGCAGCCCGACAATTTATAGCAATCAGCCCCAGCATTTT. Translating gives CSASSPTIYSNQPQHF. This chain uses TRBV20-1 with TRBJ1-5; D gene ambiguous. V was pared by 3 bases and J by 0 bases, with 15 bases between. Germline-derived CDR1 and CDR2 are DFQATT and SNEGSKA (reference sequence). CDR3 length: 16 residues.

By share of the sample, this clone is medium-sized. The chain joins TRBV28 to TRBJ1-3; D is unresolved. The CDR3 contains 13 residues. Germline lookup yields CDR1 MDHEN and CDR2 SYDVKM. Trimming cost V 3 bases and J 5 bases, with 8 bases left between them. The CDR3 region is CASSFSGRNTIYF. The CDR3 region has the DNA TGTGCCAGCAGTTTTTCTGGGAGAAACACCATATATTTT.

This clone appeared a few times. No conserved phenylalanine or tryptophan ends this CDR3, so it is likely a read error. No DNA is shown, since the ends of the CDR3 on it are uncertain; the CDR3 is the one TCRdb lists. The chain couples TRBV7-2 to TRBJ2-7; TRBD2, as called in the table, went unchecked against the DNA. Per the germline V gene, CDR1 is SGHTA and CDR2 is FQGNSA. Both ends counted, the CDR3 spans 8 residues. CDR3 residues: CASTQAGG.

Turning to this clone: Compared with germline, one end of the junction differs, possibly owing to a read error. The rearrangement uses TRBV12-3 or TRBV12-4 and TRBJ2-2; 7 nucleotides agree with TRBD2. The CDR3 has 11 amino acids. The CDR3: CDSGETGKLFF. The CDR3 nucleotides read TGTGACAGCGGGGAAACCGGGAAGCTGTTTTTT.

This clone was seen a handful of times. The chain recombines TRBV6-1 with TRBJ1-1; D is ambiguous. This CDR3 is built from 12 residues. CDR1 is MNHNS and CDR2 is SASEGT in the germline V gene. V was clipped by 3 bases and J by 5 bases, with 7 bases between them. The CDR3 nucleotides read TGTGCCAGCAGTGATGTTACTACTGAAGCTTTCTTT. Its protein product is CASSDVTTEAFF.

In its sample, this clone was seen a few times. The gene calls are TRBV19 and TRBJ2-7, with D unresolved. The ends were cut back, 5 bases at V and 7 bases at J, with 15 bases in the middle. This CDR3 has 13 residues. Germline loops: CDR1 LNHDA, CDR2 SQIVND (reference sequence). CDR3 sequence: CASSPTGSEEQYF. Here the CDR3 DNA reads TGTGCCAGTAGTCCCACCGGTTCTGAAGAGCAGTACTTC. The variable domain in full, completed from reference TRBV19 and TRBJ2-7, reads DGGITQSPKYLFRKEGQNVTLSCEQNLNHDAMYWYRQDPGQGLRLIYYSQIVNDFQKGDIAEGYSVSREKKESFPLTVTSAQKNPTAFYLCASSPTGSEEQYFGPGTRLTVT.

The rearrangement links TRBV11-2 to TRBJ1-1; 7 bases fit TRBD1. Losses at the gene ends were 6 bases for V and 3 bases for J; bases not matched to a gene: 19. The germline gives CDR1 SGHAT, CDR2 FQNNGV. The length of the CDR3 is 18 residues. CDR3 loop: CASRTFRGTATRDTEAFF. CDR3 in DNA: TGTGCCAGCAGGACCTTTAGGGGGACAGCCACGCGGGACACTGAAGCTTTCTTT. The full variable domain, in which reference TRBV11-2 and TRBJ1-1 provide the parts outside the CDR3, is EAGVAQSPRYKIIEKRQSVAFWCNPISGHATLYWYQQILGQGPKLLIQFQNNGVVDDSQLPKDRFSAERLKGVDSTLKIQPAKLEDSAVYLCASRTFRGTATRDTEAFFGQGTRLTVV.

Ten or more counts support this clone. This chain uses TRBV9 with TRBJ2-1; the D is unclear. From germline, CDR1 is SGDLS and CDR2 YYNGEE. This CDR3 is built from 12 residues. The germline V and J ends were trimmed by 0 bases and 3 bases, with 1 base remaining between them. DNA of the CDR3: TGTGCCAGCAGCGTAGGCTACAATGAGCAGTTCTTC. As protein: CASSVGYNEQFF.

This clone was counted many times. Other DNA sequences in this sample translate to the same CDR3. The V gene is TRBV9, the J gene TRBJ2-3; 9 nucleotides line up with TRBD1. Trimming at V came to 4 bases and at J to 3 bases, leaving 6 bases not matched to a gene. The CDR3 runs to 15 residues. CDR1 is SGDLS, CDR2 YYNGEE, per germline. The CDR3 is CASSRPQGATDTQYF. The CDR3 nucleotides read TGTGCCAGCAGCAGGCCACAGGGGGCAACAGATACGCAGTATTTT.

This clone was observed at least ten times. The chain carries TRBV9 and TRBJ1-2; D remains unclear. The CDR3 is 15 residues long. V was shortened by 0 bases and J by 0 bases, with 9 bases between the two germline ends. Germline CDR1 reads SGDLS; CDR2 reads YYNGEE. The chain's CDR3 is CASSVGPKANYGYTF. The CDR3, as DNA: TGTGCCAGCAGCGTAGGCCCAAAAGCTAACTATGGCTACACCTTC. Based on the CDR3 plus reference TRBV9 and TRBJ1-2, the full variable domain is DSGVTQTPKHLITATGQRVTLRCSPRSGDLSVYWYQQSLDQGLQFLIQYYNGEERAKGNILERFSAQQFPDLHSELNLSSLELGDSALYFCASSVGPKANYGYTFGSGTRLTVV.

V and J are TRBV27 and TRBJ2-7; weak D call: TRBD2 (5 bases). The CDR3 is 14 amino acids. CDR1 MNHEY and CDR2 SMNVEV come from the germline V gene (reference sequence). V was shortened by 4 bases and J by 3 bases, with 13 bases between the two germline ends. The CDR3 region is CASSYPGSLYEQYF. CDR3 in DNA: TGTGCCAGCAGTTACCCTGGGAGTCTCTACGAGCAGTACTTC.

As regards this clone: A much more abundant neighbour one base away suggests this may be a read error. The DNA is omitted, as the CDR3 cannot be located on it reliably, and the CDR3 follows TCRdb's listing. The genes are TRBV2 and TRBJ1-3; TRBD1 reflects the table's D call only, with no check against the DNA. Germline loops: CDR1 SNHLY, CDR2 FYNNEI. The CDR3 has 17 amino acids, counting both end residues. The CDR3 region is CASRGSGQGRSGNTTYF.

V usage is TRBV7-8 and J usage is TRBJ1-5, with D maybe TRBD1 (6 bases). Germline V CDR1 and CDR2: SGHVS, FQNEAQ. The CDR3 consists of 14 residues. V was cut by 5 bases and J by 4 bases, with 12 bases left in between. The CDR3 loop reads CASSLGTQNQPQHF. CDR3 nucleotides: TGTGCCAGCAGCCTTGGGACACAAAATCAGCCCCAGCATTTT. Using reference TRBV7-8 and TRBJ1-5 for the parts outside the CDR3, the full variable domain is GAGVSQSPRYKVAKRGQDVALRCDPISGHVSLFWYQQALGQGPEFLTYFQNEAQLDKSGLPSDRFFAERPEGSVSTLKIQRTQQEDSAVYLCASSLGTQNQPQHFGDGTRLSIL.

This clone was counted ten times or more. The chain is built from TRBV4-3 and TRBJ2-3; D unresolved. The germline V and J ends were trimmed by 4 bases and 3 bases, with 8 bases remaining between them. Germline CDR1 and CDR2: LGHNA and YSLEER. This CDR3 contains 13 residues. The chain's CDR3 is CASSRGRTDTQYF. The CDR3 DNA follows: TGCGCCAGCAGCCGAGGCCGGACAGATACGCAGTATTTT.

Of note for this clone: The CDR3 does not end in the conserved phenylalanine or tryptophan, so this is likely a read error. The chain has TRBV28 and TRBJ1-4; D is unclear. From germline, CDR1 is MDHEN and CDR2 SYDVKM. With 5 bases removed from V and 5 bases from J, the gap between germline ends came to 12 bases. The CDR3 has 14 residues. The CDR3 loop reads CASSAPGGNEKLFC. CDR3 nucleotide sequence: TGTGCCAGCAGTGCCCCCGGAGGAAATGAAAAACTGTTTTGT.

This clone occurred a few times. The V call is TRBV27, the J call TRBJ2-7; a possible D gene is TRBD2 (6 bases). This CDR3 has 13 amino acids. The V gene's germline CDR1 is MNHEY and CDR2 SMNVEV (reference sequence). Trimming removed 9 bases at V and 3 bases at J, with 15 bases between. The CDR3: CASIFGGVYEQYF. In DNA form, the CDR3 reads TGTGCCAGTATTTTCGGAGGGGTCTACGAGCAGTACTTC.

By share, this clone counts as medium-sized (0.01 to 0.1%). The rearrangement uses TRBV6-1 and TRBJ2-6, with a tentative D call TRBD2 (6 bases). Trimming removed 7 bases from V and 2 bases from J, with 12 bases in between. CDR1 is MNHNS, CDR2 SASEGT, per germline. The CDR3 sequence is 15 residues long. In nucleotides, the CDR3 is TGTGCCAGCACCCGGTGGGGGGCTGGGGCCAACGTCCTGACTTTC. It translates to CASTRWGAGANVLTF.

This clone was recorded at least ten times. The rearrangement joins TRBV2 to TRBJ2-1, with 7 bases identical to TRBD1. Germline V lookup: CDR1 SNHLY, CDR2 FYNNEI. CDR3 length: 16 residues. V lost 2 bases and J lost 0; bases outside the gene matches: 4. The CDR3 coding sequence is TGTGCCAGCAGTGAATTTGGGGACAGCTCCTACAATGAGCAGTTCTTC. The encoded protein is CASSEFGDSSYNEQFF.

This clone showed up many times. This rearrangement joins TRBV20-1 to TRBJ2-3, with D hard to call. Trimming left V 1 base short and J 5 bases short, with 16 bases between. Germline V lookup: CDR1 DFQATT, CDR2 SNEGSKA (reference sequence). The CDR3 runs to 15 residues. The CDR3 loop is CSARGTHHPGDTQYF. Here the CDR3 DNA reads TGCAGTGCTAGAGGGACCCACCACCCCGGAGATACGCAGTATTTT.

This clone showed up just once. Sequence at one end of the junction differs from germline and may be a read error. This sequence joins TRBV6-4 and TRBJ2-6; TRBD1 is a possible D gene (5 bases). Germline V lookup: CDR1 MRHNA, CDR2 SNTAGT. The CDR3 extends over 15 amino acids. Here the CDR3 reads CASSDSGAGANVLNF. CDR3 DNA sequence: TGTGCCAGCAGTGACTCAGGTGCTGGGGCCAACGTCCTGAATTTC.

This clone came up many times. The rearrangement links TRBV10-3 to TRBJ2-7; 11 bases match TRBD2. Per germline, CDR1 ENHRY and CDR2 SYGVKD. CDR3 length equals 17 residues. The V gene end was trimmed by 4 bases and the J gene end by 0 bases; junction bases not matched to a gene: 8. The chain's CDR3 is CAISAGGLADYSYEQYF. The DNA of the CDR3 is TGTGCCATCAGTGCGGGGGGACTAGCGGATTACTCCTACGAGCAGTACTTC.

As regards this clone: One junction end does not reproduce the germline sequence, and a read error may be involved. This chain uses TRBV20-1 with TRBJ1-6; weak D call: TRBD1 (6 bases). CDR1 and CDR2 (germline): DFQATT, SNEGSKA (reference sequence). The CDR3 contains 13 residues. The CDR3 protein is CSACLMLGTPLDF. DNA for the CDR3: TGCAGTGCCTGTCTAATGCTCGGGACACCACTCGACTTT.